The 30 T cell receptor beta chains below come from one sample, sequenced in a study of OX40 agonist ivuxolimab in advanced cancers. The method was immunoSEQ multiplex PCR; TCRdb's version includes in-frame clones alone and lacks a portion of them. Counted here are 67,000 or so clones, approximately 90% occurring once; the ten biggest clones make up roughly 3%. Material: CD4+ or CD8+ T cells sorted from blood, obtained in a trial of the OX40 agonist ivuxolimab. The receptors here all came from an adult with an advanced solid tumor such as melanoma, head and neck, liver or kidney cancer.

J is TRBJ2-2 and V is TRBV7-2; 12 bases align to TRBD2. Germline CDR1 and CDR2: SGHTA and FQGNSA. The V gene end was trimmed by 5 bases and the J gene end by 4 bases; junction bases not matched to a gene: 5. This CDR3 region has 16 residues. CDR3 bases: TGTGCCAGCAGCCCTAGCGGGGGGGCGGGCACCGGGGAGCTGTTTTTT. This codes for CASSPSGGAGTGELFF.

The chain recombines TRBV27 with TRBJ1-6, with D perhaps matching TRBD1 (5 bases). The V gene's germline CDR1 is MNHEY and CDR2 SMNVEV (reference sequence). The CDR3 sequence is 17 residues long. V was shortened by 5 bases and J by 5 bases, with 19 bases between the two germline ends. The chain's CDR3 is CASSRRTPRGNNSPLHF. CDR3 DNA: TGTGCCAGCAGTAGACGCACACCCCGGGGGAATAATTCACCCCTCCACTTT.

This clone was counted a few times. This sequence joins TRBV29-1 and TRBJ1-2, with D unclear. The CDR3 sequence is 12 residues long. Germline assignment: CDR1 SQVTM and CDR2 ANQGSEA. The V and J ends lost 7 bases and 4 bases respectively, with 13 bases between them. CDR3 coding DNA: TGCAGCGCCTCACCGACGGGCTATGGCTACACCTTC. Amino acid sequence: CSASPTGYGYTF.

This clone was seen only once. The rearrangement uses TRBV5-4 and TRBJ2-5; either TRBD1 or TRBD2 may supply D (7 bases each). V was trimmed by 3 bases and J by 4 bases, leaving 19 bases between them. This CDR3 is built from 16 residues. Per the germline V gene, CDR1 is SGHNT and CDR2 is YYREEE (reference sequence). The CDR3 region has the DNA TGTGCCAGCAGCTCCGCAGGGGGGGCCGGGCGAGAGACCCAGTACTTC. It translates to CASSSAGGAGRETQYF.

V and J are TRBV6-5 and TRBJ2-5; tentative D call: TRBD2 (6 bases). Germline V gene lookup returns CDR1 MNHEY and CDR2 SVGAGI. The V end lost 5 bases, the J end lost 9 bases, and 19 bases lay between the germline ends. The CDR3 has 14 residues. DNA for the CDR3: TGTGCCAGCAGTCCCACCCGGGGCGGGAAGGCCCAGTACTTC. This codes for CASSPTRGGKAQYF.

The chain combines TRBV19 with TRBJ1-3; D gene ambiguous. Trimming left V 3 bases short and J 0 bases short, with 3 bases between. CDR3 length: 13 amino acids. Germline V gene lookup returns CDR1 LNHDA and CDR2 SQIVND (reference sequence). The CDR3: CASSIASGNTIYF. The CDR3 region has the DNA TGTGCCAGTAGTATTGCCTCTGGAAACACCATATATTTT.

This clone has just one count. The gene calls are TRBV30 and TRBJ2-1, with D uncertain. CDR1 is GTSNPN, CDR2 SVGIG, per germline (reference sequence). Trimming pared 3 bases from V and 0 bases from J, leaving 21 bases between. This CDR3 comprises 18 residues. Written as DNA, the CDR3 is TGTGCCTGGAGCGTGCAGATAAGCAGGCGAAGCTCCTACAATGAGCAGTTCTTC. Its protein is CAWSVQISRRSSYNEQFF.

V is TRBV5-1 and J is TRBJ2-1; perhaps D is TRBD1 or TRBD2 (7 bases each). Germline loops: CDR1 SGHRS, CDR2 YFSETQ. V lost 6 bases and J 4 bases, leaving 17 bases between the germline ends. The CDR3 runs 15 residues. DNA of the CDR3: TGCGCCAGCACCCCAGGGGGGGGAGGATACAATGAGCAGTTCTTC. Its translation: CASTPGGGGYNEQFF.

The chain has TRBV6-5 and TRBJ1-2, with D perhaps matching TRBD1 (6 bases). V was pared by 2 bases and J by 7 bases, with 14 bases between. The germline gives CDR1 MNHEY, CDR2 SVGAGI. This CDR3 is 14 amino acids long. In nucleotides, the CDR3 is TGTGCCAGCAGTTACGCAGGGGCAGAGGGTGGCTACACCTTC. It specifies CASSYAGAEGGYTF.

This chain links TRBV7-2 with TRBJ2-6; D might be TRBD1 (6 bases). The CDR3 is 15 residues long. CDR1 is SGHTA, CDR2 FQGNSA, per germline. V was clipped by 3 bases and J by 0 bases, with 6 bases between them. CDR3 sequence reads: CASSLGASGANVLTF. DNA for the CDR3: TGTGCCAGCAGCTTGGGGGCCTCTGGGGCCAACGTCCTGACTTTC.

The chain has TRBV5-1 and TRBJ1-4; D ambiguous. Trimming took 0 bases from V and 5 from J, leaving 8 bases between them. The CDR3 has 14 residues. Germline V gene data show CDR1 as SGHRS and CDR2 as YFSETQ. This chain's CDR3 is CASSLEAGNEKLFF. CDR3 nucleotide sequence: TGCGCCAGCAGCTTGGAGGCAGGAAATGAAAAACTGTTTTTT. The full variable domain, in which reference TRBV5-1 and TRBJ1-4 provide the parts outside the CDR3, is KAGVTQTPRYLIKTRGQQVTLSCSPISGHRSVSWYQQTPGQGLQFLFEYFSETQRNKGNFPGRFSGRQFSNSRSEMNVSTLELGDSALYLCASSLEAGNEKLFFGSGTQLSVL.

This clone has a single count. V is TRBV7-2 and J is TRBJ2-1, with 7 bases fitting TRBD1. The trim removed 1 base at V and 4 bases at J, leaving 13 bases unmatched. Germline CDR1 is SGHTA and CDR2 is FQGNSA. This CDR3 contains 18 residues. The CDR3 bases are TGTGCCAGCAGCTTAGACCCCTTTAGGGGGCGTAGGTACAATGAGCAGTTCTTC. Amino acids: CASSLDPFRGRRYNEQFF.

The genes are TRBV4-2 and TRBJ1-1; 7 nucleotides line up with TRBD1. The CDR3 is 13 amino acids. CDR1 is LGHNA, CDR2 YNFKEQ, per germline. V lost 5 bases to trimming and J lost 4 bases; unmatched junction nucleotides: 4. The CDR3 sequence is CASSLQGFTEAFF. DNA for the CDR3: TGTGCCAGCAGCTTACAGGGGTTCACTGAAGCTTTCTTT.

This chain uses TRBV29-1 with TRBJ2-6; possibly TRBD1 for D (5 bases). Looked up from germline, CDR1 is SQVTM and CDR2 is ANQGSEA. V dropped 2 bases and J dropped 0 bases, with 8 bases sitting between them. The CDR3 has 15 amino acids. For the CDR3, the DNA is TGCAGCGTTGAACAGGGATTCTCTGGGGCCAACGTCCTGACTTTC. Translating gives CSVEQGFSGANVLTF.

The chain carries TRBV7-9 and TRBJ1-1; maybe TRBD1 (6 bases). The germline V and J ends were trimmed by 5 bases and 5 bases, with 18 bases remaining between them. The germline gives CDR1 SEHNR, CDR2 FQNEAQ (reference sequence). This CDR3 is built from 15 residues. CDR3 residues: CASSPRTGLFTEAFF. The CDR3 nucleotides read TGTGCCAGCAGCCCTAGAACAGGGTTATTTACTGAAGCTTTCTTT.

This clone was counted a single time. V and J are TRBV7-9 and TRBJ2-2; 8 nucleotides match TRBD1. This CDR3 has 15 residues. The J segment lost 4 bases and the V segment lost 6 bases, leaving 7 bases of the junction unmatched. Germline V gives CDR1 SEHNR, CDR2 FQNEAQ (reference sequence). In DNA form, the CDR3 reads TGTGCCAGCAGATCCGGGACAGGACTCACCGGGGAGCTGTTTTTT. It specifies CASRSGTGLTGELFF.

The chain joins TRBV5-4 to TRBJ2-5, with no clear D. CDR1 and CDR2 (germline): SGHNT, YYREEE (reference sequence). CDR3 length: 13 residues. Deletions cut 0 bases from V and 5 bases from J, with 8 bases between. In DNA, the CDR3 is TGTGCCAGCAGCTTGGGGGCGAGGGAGACCCAGTACTTC. Its translation is CASSLGARETQYF.

V is TRBV21-1 and J is TRBJ2-1. TRBV21-1 is classified as a pseudogene. The CDR3 contains 14 residues. The CDR3 sequence is CASSSTRQPRGKFF. CDR3 nucleotide sequence: TGTGCCAGCAGCAGTACCCGACAGCCGAGAGGGAAGTTCTTC.

The gene calls are TRBV15 and TRBJ1-2, with D perhaps TRBD1 (6 bases). The germline V gene has CDR1 LNHNV and CDR2 YYDKDF (reference sequence). The CDR3 extends over 13 amino acids. Trimming removed 3 bases at V and 4 bases at J, with 9 bases between. This chain's CDR3 is CATSRDRIYGYTF. DNA of the CDR3: TGTGCCACCAGCAGGGACAGAATCTATGGCTACACCTTC. The whole variable domain, remainder taken from reference TRBV15 and TRBJ1-2, is DAMVIQNPRYQVTQFGKPVTLSCSQTLNHNVMYWYQQKSSQAPKLLFHYYDKDFNNEADTPDNFQSRRPNTSFCFLDIRSPGLGDTAMYLCATSRDRIYGYTFGSGTRLTVV.

The chain is built from TRBV19 and TRBJ1-2; no clear D gene. Germline assignment: CDR1 LNHDA and CDR2 SQIVND (reference sequence). V shed 8 bases and J shed 5 bases, with 18 bases lying between them. The CDR3 contains 14 residues. CDR3 sequence (DNA): TGTGCCAGTGGATCAGGCGGTCTCGATTATGGCTACACCTTC. Translation gives CASGSGGLDYGYTF. Complete variable domain (other parts from reference TRBV19 and TRBJ1-2): DGGITQSPKYLFRKEGQNVTLSCEQNLNHDAMYWYRQDPGQGLRLIYYSQIVNDFQKGDIAEGYSVSREKKESFPLTVTSAQKNPTAFYLCASGSGGLDYGYTFGSGTRLTVV.

The chain employs TRBV9 and TRBJ2-3; no reliable D call. The CDR3 consists of 11 residues. Germline loops: CDR1 SGDLS, CDR2 YYNGEE. The V end was cut by 4 bases, the J end by 6 bases, with 6 bases between. This CDR3 reads CASSLSDTQYF. The CDR3 DNA sequence: TGTGCCAGCAGCTTGAGCGATACGCAGTATTTT.

This sequence joins TRBV5-1 and TRBJ1-4, with 8 positions matching TRBD1. The CDR3 is 17 residues long. CDR1 is SGHRS, CDR2 YFSETQ, per germline. V trimming: 3 bases; J trimming: 1 base; junction bases outside the gene matches: 8. The CDR3 spells CASSWTGQGKTNEKLFF. DNA of the CDR3: TGCGCCAGCAGCTGGACAGGACAGGGCAAAACTAATGAAAAACTGTTTTTT.

Within the sample, this clone is medium-sized. The CDR3 nucleotides are TGTGCCAGCAGCGTCGGTCCCTCCACCTATGGCTACACCTTC. This translates into CASSVGPSTYGYTF. This chain connects TRBV7-9 to TRBJ1-2, with unresolved D. Germline-derived CDR1 and CDR2 are SEHNR and FQNEAQ (reference sequence). V was cut by 5 bases and J by 4 bases, with 14 bases left in between. The CDR3 has 14 residues.

The chain has TRBV18 and TRBJ2-1, with TRBD2 identical over 9 bases. This CDR3 has 16 residues. The ends lost 2 bases at V and 9 bases at J; junction bases unmatched: 11. CDR1 KGHSH and CDR2 LQKENI come from the germline V gene. The CDR3 nucleotides are TGTGCCAGCTCACCATTTTTCGAGACTAGCGGTGGTGAGCAGTTCTTC. Translated, it gives CASSPFFETSGGEQFF.

A remark on this clone: Other nucleotide sequences in the sample specify the same CDR3. The chain couples TRBV5-1 to TRBJ1-2, with D uncertain. V was cut by 0 bases and J by 7 bases, with 13 bases left in between. Germline lookup yields CDR1 SGHRS and CDR2 YFSETQ. The CDR3 is made up of 14 amino acids. CDR3 sequence reads: CASSLARWGSGYTF. The CDR3 DNA reads as TGCGCCAGCAGCTTGGCCAGGTGGGGAAGTGGCTACACCTTC.

The DNA of the CDR3 is TGTGCCAGCAGCTTAGATCGGGGTTCGGGAACTGAAGCTTTCTTT. Its protein product is CASSLDRGSGTEAFF. This rearrangement joins TRBV7-9 to TRBJ1-1, with D unclear. Trimming removed 1 base at V and 5 bases at J, with 14 bases between. From germline, CDR1 is SEHNR and CDR2 FQNEAQ (reference sequence). The CDR3 consists of 15 residues.

The sample holds a few counts of this clone. The chain employs TRBV5-1 and TRBJ2-7; D possibly corresponds to TRBD1 (6 bases). The CDR3 loop spans 14 amino acids. Germline CDR1 SGHRS, CDR2 YFSETQ. The V gene lost 4 bases and the J gene lost 4 bases, with 15 bases spanning the gap. The CDR3 reads CASSTDSFGYEQYF. The CDR3 DNA sequence: TGCGCCAGCAGCACGGACAGTTTTGGTTACGAGCAGTACTTC.

This clone was seen only once. The J gene is TRBJ2-2, the V gene TRBV28, with unresolved D. The CDR3 is 13 amino acids. Between the trimmed V and J ends, which lost 7 bases and 0 bases, there was a span of 6 bases. The germline V gene encodes CDR1 MDHEN and CDR2 SYDVKM. CDR3 nucleotide sequence: TGTGCCAGCAAGCAAGCGAACACCGGGGAGCTGTTTTTT. It encodes CASKQANTGELFF.

As to this clone: The sample holds other DNA sequences that translate to the same CDR3. The genes are TRBV7-2 and TRBJ2-1; D is possibly TRBD2 (7 bases). V was cut by 0 bases and J by 2 bases, with 11 bases left in between. The germline gives CDR1 SGHTA, CDR2 FQGNSA. The CDR3 extends over 16 amino acids. CDR3 bases: TGTGCCAGCAGCTTAGCTTCGCGGGGGCCCTACAATGAGCAGTTCTTC. Translated, it gives CASSLASRGPYNEQFF.

This clone was detected only a few times. This CDR3 reads CASSLLGPNYGYTF. The CDR3 DNA reads as TGTGCCAGCAGTTTACTAGGACCCAACTATGGCTACACCTTC. J is TRBJ1-2 and V is TRBV28; D is unresolved. CDR3 length: 14 amino acids. The V end lost 2 bases, the J end lost 2 bases, and 9 bases lay between the germline ends. Germline CDR1 MDHEN, CDR2 SYDVKM.